This T cell receptor (beta chain) was captured by sequencing in a study of blood T cells in healthy people across ages. The second PCR ran about 6 to 12 cycles with a sample-barcoded 5' primer and J-beta primers. In TCRdb, the 5' RACE reads were re-called with MiXCR into one record per CDR3 protein. The table records about 930,000 distinct CDR3 sequences, 29% of them present only once. Per germline, CDR1 SGHRS and CDR2 YFSETQ. V lost 4 bases and J lost 4, with 12 bases in between. The CDR3 extends over 14 amino acids. These same data were also listed under a study on T cells of mothers and their children.

This sequence was found in a woman in her forties in good health. The V call is TRBV5-1, the J call TRBJ1-5, with a tentative D call TRBD1 (5 bases). The sample was blood. As DNA, the CDR3 is TGCGCCAGCAGCCAGGGATGGGGGAATCAGCCCCAGCATTTT. This sequence encodes CASSQGWGNQPQHF.